Each of the 27 T cell receptor beta chains below was sequenced from the same sample in a study of cytomegalovirus exposure and HLA in healthy donors. With 60 Vbeta and 13 Jbeta primers, the PCR was carried out. Sequenced by immunoSEQ multiplex PCR; TCRdb stores in-frame clones only, minus some. The sample has about 160,000 clones; 82% are singletons. Sequenced sample: PBMCs. The source of these receptors is a girl aged 10-17 years in good health and CMV-seropositive.

The rearrangement uses TRBV14 and TRBJ2-7; D is possibly TRBD2 (6 bases). With 1 base removed from V and 6 bases from J, the gap between germline ends came to 16 bases. This CDR3 spans 15 amino acids. In germline, CDR1 is SGHDN, CDR2 FVKESK. This CDR3 reads CASSQVAGGPAEQYF. CDR3 coding DNA: TGTGCCAGCAGCCAAGTTGCCGGGGGTCCCGCCGAGCAGTACTTC.

The gene calls are TRBV20-1 and TRBJ2-1, with a tentative D call TRBD2 (5 bases). The CDR3 length is 10 residues. Trimming left V 6 bases short and J 8 bases short, with 8 bases between. Germline CDR1 and CDR2: DFQATT and SNEGSKA (reference sequence). The CDR3: CSAKEDEQFF. The CDR3 region has the DNA TGCAGTGCGAAGGAGGATGAGCAGTTCTTC.

The chain couples TRBV5-1 to TRBJ1-2; no firm D call. Germline lookup yields CDR1 SGHRS and CDR2 YFSETQ. CDR3 length equals 14 residues. The V gene lost 2 bases and the J gene lost 7 bases, with 15 bases spanning the gap. CDR3 DNA sequence: TGCGCCAGCAGCTTCGTACGGTTTCGGGGTGGCTACACCTTC. Translation gives CASSFVRFRGGYTF.

This clone appeared once. The chain joins TRBV7-9 to TRBJ1-1; unclear D gene. The CDR3 has 17 residues. Germline V gene lookup returns CDR1 SEHNR and CDR2 FQNEAQ (reference sequence). V was pared by 7 bases and J by 1 base, with 22 bases between. The CDR3 coding sequence is TGTGCCAGCATCCATGCCCTAGCCCGGCGGCCGAACACTGAAGCTTTCTTT. Its protein product is CASIHALARRPNTEAFF. Looking up the rest from reference TRBV7-9 and TRBJ1-1 gives the full variable domain: DTGVSQNPRHKITKRGQNVTFRCDPISEHNRLYWYRQTLGQGPEFLTYFQNEAQLEKSRLLSDRFSAERPKGSFSTLEIQRTEQGDSAMYLCASIHALARRPNTEAFFGQGTRLTVV.

The J gene is TRBJ2-1, the V gene TRBV27; D ambiguous. V lost 3 bases and J 9 bases, leaving 9 bases between the germline ends. CDR3 length equals 12 residues. Germline V gene sequence: CDR1 MNHEY, CDR2 SMNVEV (reference sequence). This chain's CDR3 is CASSFPPGEQFF. The CDR3 DNA is TGTGCCAGCAGTTTTCCGCCGGGTGAGCAGTTCTTC.

The chain joins TRBV29-1 to TRBJ2-7; D call uncertain. CDR1 and CDR2 (germline): SQVTM, ANQGSEA. With 4 bases removed from V and 2 bases from J, the gap between germline ends came to 12 bases. This CDR3 has 13 residues. The CDR3 protein is CSVVELPAYEQYF. The CDR3 DNA follows: TGCAGCGTTGTTGAACTTCCCGCCTACGAGCAGTACTTC.

This chain links TRBV5-1 with TRBJ2-1, with 8 bases identical to TRBD2. Germline V gene lookup returns CDR1 SGHRS and CDR2 YFSETQ. Trimming cost V 5 bases and J 9 bases; bases outside gene matches: 7. This CDR3 is built from 13 residues. As DNA, the CDR3 is TGCGCCAGCAGGAGCGGGAGTTTCCCTGAGCAGTTCTTC. Protein sequence: CASRSGSFPEQFF. Supplemented by reference TRBV5-1 and TRBJ2-1, the full variable domain reads KAGVTQTPRYLIKTRGQQVTLSCSPISGHRSVSWYQQTPGQGLQFLFEYFSETQRNKGNFPGRFSGRQFSNSRSEMNVSTLELGDSALYLCASRSGSFPEQFFGPGTRLTVL.

The chain uses TRBV7-2 and TRBJ1-5; 7 bases are shared with TRBD1. Germline V gene data show CDR1 as SGHTA and CDR2 as FQGNSA. After removal of 3 bases from V and 5 bases from J, the junction contained 10 bases not matched to a gene. The CDR3 length is 16 residues. The CDR3 nucleotides are TGTGCCAGCAGCTTCGCATCGACAGGGAGACATCAGCCCCAGCATTTT. It yields the protein CASSFASTGRHQPQHF.

The count of this clone is one. The V and J genes are TRBV5-1 and TRBJ1-4; D is uncertain. V was trimmed by 0 bases and J by 4 bases, leaving 13 bases between them. Germline V gene lookup returns CDR1 SGHRS and CDR2 YFSETQ. The CDR3 totals 16 residues. CDR3 bases: TGCGCCAGCAGCTTGGGGTGGGGAGAAGTTAATGAAAAACTGTTTTTT. Translated, it gives CASSLGWGEVNEKLFF.

V usage is TRBV6-1 and J usage is TRBJ1-1; 8 bases line up with TRBD1. From germline, CDR1 is MNHNS and CDR2 SASEGT. The CDR3 contains 14 residues. The ends lost 5 bases at V and 1 base at J; junction bases unmatched: 3. DNA for the CDR3: TGTGCCAGCAGTTATGACAGGGGGAACACTGAAGCTTTCTTT. Translating gives CASSYDRGNTEAFF.

V and J are TRBV18 and TRBJ2-1; D is undetermined. The CDR3 contains 15 residues. The V gene lost 0 bases and the J gene lost 0 bases, with 6 bases spanning the gap. In germline, CDR1 is KGHSH, CDR2 LQKENI. The CDR3 protein is CASSPPLSSYNEQFF. The CDR3 nucleotides read TGTGCCAGCTCACCACCTCTGAGCTCCTACAATGAGCAGTTCTTC.

CDR3: CASSPRTGYQETQYF. In DNA form, the CDR3 reads TGCGCCAGCAGCCCCCGGACAGGGTACCAAGAGACCCAGTACTTC. The chain joins TRBV4-3 to TRBJ2-5, with 8 bases lining up with TRBD1. The V gene's germline CDR1 is LGHNA and CDR2 YSLEER. The CDR3 runs 15 residues. V lost 4 bases to trimming and J lost 0 bases; unmatched junction nucleotides: 4.

V is TRBV27 and J is TRBJ2-1; tentative D call: TRBD1 (5 bases). CDR1 is MNHEY, CDR2 SMNVEV, per germline (reference sequence). The CDR3 contains 13 residues. The V and J ends lost 0 bases and 7 bases respectively, with 7 bases between them. The CDR3 DNA sequence: TGTGCCAGCAGTTTATCAGGGGTGAATGAGCAGTTCTTC. It translates to CASSLSGVNEQFF.

This clone has only one observation. The chain carries TRBV5-1 and TRBJ1-1; no firm D call. Between the trimmed V and J ends, which lost 1 base and 5 bases, there was a span of 6 bases. Germline V gene sequence: CDR1 SGHRS, CDR2 YFSETQ. CDR3 length: 12 amino acids. The CDR3 region is CASSLRGTEAFF. The CDR3 DNA follows: TGCGCCAGCAGCTTGCGCGGGACTGAAGCTTTCTTT.

The chain uses TRBV4-2 and TRBJ1-1; 8 bases line up with TRBD1. V shed 2 bases and J 4 bases; nucleotides not matched to a gene: 15. CDR1 is LGHNA, CDR2 YNFKEQ, per germline. The CDR3 runs 18 residues. The CDR3 region has the DNA TGTGCCAGCAGCCAAAGAAATCCCGGGACAGGAGTTGGCACTGAAGCTTTCTTT. Protein sequence: CASSQRNPGTGVGTEAFF.

The chain recombines TRBV2 with TRBJ1-1; unclear D gene. The CDR3 consists of 12 residues. Germline V CDR1 and CDR2: SNHLY, FYNNEI. V gave up 7 bases and J gave up 2 bases, with 8 bases separating them. In nucleotides, the CDR3 is TGTGCCAGCAAAACAGTTAACACTGAAGCTTTCTTT. Translating it yields CASKTVNTEAFF.

The table lists this clone with a count of one. This rearrangement joins TRBV9 to TRBJ2-3; 10 bases align to TRBD1. V gave up 3 bases and J gave up 0 bases; unmatched junction bases: 1. CDR1 SGDLS and CDR2 YYNGEE come from the germline V gene. This CDR3 contains 15 residues. CDR3 region: CASSGTGGSTDTQYF. CDR3 sequence (DNA): TGTGCCAGCAGCGGGACAGGGGGTAGCACAGATACGCAGTATTTT.

The chain has TRBV6-1 and TRBJ1-4; D call uncertain. Trimming took off 1 base at V and 4 bases at J, with 10 bases between the two ends. The length of the CDR3 is 15 residues. The germline CDR1 and CDR2 sequences are MNHNS and SASEGT. CDR3 sequence (DNA): TGTGCCAGCAGTGAAGTACGGGGTTATAATGAAAAACTGTTTTTT. Translated, it gives CASSEVRGYNEKLFF.

This chain joins TRBV4-1 and TRBJ2-7; 8 nucleotides align to TRBD1. The CDR3 runs to 16 residues. With V trimmed by 4 bases and J by 3 bases, 11 bases remained unmatched. Germline-derived CDR1 and CDR2 are MGHRA and YSYEKL. The CDR3 protein is CASSLSRQGLSYEQYF. CDR3 DNA: TGCGCCAGCAGCCTCTCCCGACAGGGGCTCAGCTACGAGCAGTACTTC.

The V gene is TRBV28, the J gene TRBJ2-7, with D perhaps TRBD2 (5 bases). Germline-derived CDR1 and CDR2 are MDHEN and SYDVKM. Deletions cut 7 bases from V and 5 bases from J, with 21 bases between. CDR3 length: 15 amino acids. CDR3 sequence reads: CASTGEEVPGHEQYF. CDR3 nucleotides: TGTGCCAGCACCGGCGAGGAGGTCCCAGGCCACGAGCAGTACTTC. Full variable domain (remainder filled in from reference TRBV28 and TRBJ2-7): DVKVTQSSRYLVKRTGEKVFLECVQDMDHENMFWYRQDPGLGLRLIYFSYDVKMKEKGDIPEGYSVSREKKERFSLILESASTNQTSMYLCASTGEEVPGHEQYFGPGTRLTVT.

This chain joins TRBV5-1 and TRBJ2-2; D might be TRBD1 (5 bases). The CDR3 length is 16 residues. Germline V gene lookup returns CDR1 SGHRS and CDR2 YFSETQ. V lost 0 bases and J 4 bases, leaving 13 bases between the germline ends. Here the CDR3 DNA reads TGCGCCAGCAGCTTGGCCCAAAGACAGCTCACCGGGGAGCTGTTTTTT. Its translation: CASSLAQRQLTGELFF.

The rearrangement uses TRBV28 and TRBJ2-7; tentatively, D is TRBD1 (6 bases). The germline V gene has CDR1 MDHEN and CDR2 SYDVKM. The length of the CDR3 is 12 residues. V dropped 6 bases and J dropped 4 bases, with 10 bases sitting between them. CDR3 loop: CASSQDSYEQYF. CDR3 nucleotides: TGTGCCAGCAGCCAGGACAGTTACGAGCAGTACTTC.

J is TRBJ2-3 and V is TRBV27; D is undetermined. Germline V gives CDR1 MNHEY, CDR2 SMNVEV (reference sequence). The germline V and J ends were trimmed by 5 bases and 2 bases, with 5 bases remaining between them. The CDR3 is made up of 12 amino acids. This chain's CDR3 is CASSTITDTQYF. CDR3 nucleotide sequence: TGTGCCAGCAGTACAATCACAGATACGCAGTATTTT.

This chain links TRBV2 with TRBJ2-1, with TRBD1 matching 8 bases. V was clipped by 8 bases and J by 7 bases; unmatched bases: 4. The CDR3 extends over 12 amino acids. CDR1 and CDR2 (germline): SNHLY, FYNNEI. CDR3 sequence reads: CASAGTGNEQFF. CDR3 sequence (DNA): TGTGCCAGCGCCGGGACAGGAAATGAGCAGTTCTTC. Full variable domain (outside the CDR3, taken from reference TRBV2 and TRBJ2-1): EPEVTQTPSHQVTQMGQEVILRCVPISNHLYFYWYRQILGQKVEFLVSFYNNEISEKSEIFDDQFSVERPDGSNFTLKIRSTKLEDSAMYFCASAGTGNEQFFGPGTRLTVL.

This clone was seen a few times. The chain has TRBV5-4 and TRBJ1-2; D uncertain. Between the trimmed V and J ends, which lost 0 bases and 7 bases, there was a span of 10 bases. This CDR3 has 13 amino acids. Germline lookup yields CDR1 SGHNT and CDR2 YYREEE (reference sequence). CDR3 protein: CASSLGGEGGYTF. CDR3 in DNA: TGTGCCAGCAGCTTGGGCGGGGAAGGTGGCTACACCTTC.

The V and J genes are TRBV2 and TRBJ2-1, with D hard to call. The V end was cut by 8 bases, the J end by 12 bases, with 8 bases between. The CDR3 runs 9 residues. Germline CDR1 reads SNHLY; CDR2 reads FYNNEI. The CDR3 here is CASSRGQFF. The CDR3 region has the DNA TGTGCCAGCTCCCGCGGGCAGTTCTTC.

The chain carries TRBV6-1 and TRBJ2-3; 10 nucleotides line up with TRBD2. Germline V gene sequence: CDR1 MNHNS, CDR2 SASEGT. CDR3 length: 16 residues. V shed 4 bases, J shed 6 bases, and the junction held 10 bases outside the gene matches. The CDR3 region has the DNA TGTGCCAGCAGTGTAGCTAGCGGGGGCTTTTGGGATACGCAGTATTTT. Translation: CASSVASGGFWDTQYF.